The clone carrying this TCR beta chain was counted between two and nine times. Its specificity is unknown. CDR3 length equals 14 residues. Since all of the isolated RNA was reverse transcribed, expressed TCRB transcripts were what got sequenced. Sequencing used immunoSEQ multiplex PCR; TCRdb keeps in-frame clones, though not all of them. The data contain 600,000 to 700,000 clones, over 10% of them singletons. The data originate from a study of beta chain features in type 1 diabetes. Overall study results and limits: All four CD4+ subsets from Type 1 diabetes patients carried moderately but significantly shorter TCRB CDR3s. For cells with high TCR expression, cDNA sequencing could yield over-representation. Shorter templates might be favored by PCR, equally in patients and controls.

Sorting with CD45RO/CCR7/CD25/CD127/CD95/CD27 yielded naive, central memory, regulatory and stem-like memory CD4+ cells. The receptor comes from a man aged 18 to 29 with type 1 diabetes. V and J are TRBV21-1 and TRBJ2-7; TRBD2, the D gene given by the table, was not confirmed from the DNA. TRBV21-1 is a known pseudogene. Input material: naive CD4+ T cells from blood. This CDR3 is CASSKENGSYEQYF. The CDR3 DNA follows: TGTGCCAGCAGCAAAGAGAACGGCTCCTACGAGCAGTACTTC.